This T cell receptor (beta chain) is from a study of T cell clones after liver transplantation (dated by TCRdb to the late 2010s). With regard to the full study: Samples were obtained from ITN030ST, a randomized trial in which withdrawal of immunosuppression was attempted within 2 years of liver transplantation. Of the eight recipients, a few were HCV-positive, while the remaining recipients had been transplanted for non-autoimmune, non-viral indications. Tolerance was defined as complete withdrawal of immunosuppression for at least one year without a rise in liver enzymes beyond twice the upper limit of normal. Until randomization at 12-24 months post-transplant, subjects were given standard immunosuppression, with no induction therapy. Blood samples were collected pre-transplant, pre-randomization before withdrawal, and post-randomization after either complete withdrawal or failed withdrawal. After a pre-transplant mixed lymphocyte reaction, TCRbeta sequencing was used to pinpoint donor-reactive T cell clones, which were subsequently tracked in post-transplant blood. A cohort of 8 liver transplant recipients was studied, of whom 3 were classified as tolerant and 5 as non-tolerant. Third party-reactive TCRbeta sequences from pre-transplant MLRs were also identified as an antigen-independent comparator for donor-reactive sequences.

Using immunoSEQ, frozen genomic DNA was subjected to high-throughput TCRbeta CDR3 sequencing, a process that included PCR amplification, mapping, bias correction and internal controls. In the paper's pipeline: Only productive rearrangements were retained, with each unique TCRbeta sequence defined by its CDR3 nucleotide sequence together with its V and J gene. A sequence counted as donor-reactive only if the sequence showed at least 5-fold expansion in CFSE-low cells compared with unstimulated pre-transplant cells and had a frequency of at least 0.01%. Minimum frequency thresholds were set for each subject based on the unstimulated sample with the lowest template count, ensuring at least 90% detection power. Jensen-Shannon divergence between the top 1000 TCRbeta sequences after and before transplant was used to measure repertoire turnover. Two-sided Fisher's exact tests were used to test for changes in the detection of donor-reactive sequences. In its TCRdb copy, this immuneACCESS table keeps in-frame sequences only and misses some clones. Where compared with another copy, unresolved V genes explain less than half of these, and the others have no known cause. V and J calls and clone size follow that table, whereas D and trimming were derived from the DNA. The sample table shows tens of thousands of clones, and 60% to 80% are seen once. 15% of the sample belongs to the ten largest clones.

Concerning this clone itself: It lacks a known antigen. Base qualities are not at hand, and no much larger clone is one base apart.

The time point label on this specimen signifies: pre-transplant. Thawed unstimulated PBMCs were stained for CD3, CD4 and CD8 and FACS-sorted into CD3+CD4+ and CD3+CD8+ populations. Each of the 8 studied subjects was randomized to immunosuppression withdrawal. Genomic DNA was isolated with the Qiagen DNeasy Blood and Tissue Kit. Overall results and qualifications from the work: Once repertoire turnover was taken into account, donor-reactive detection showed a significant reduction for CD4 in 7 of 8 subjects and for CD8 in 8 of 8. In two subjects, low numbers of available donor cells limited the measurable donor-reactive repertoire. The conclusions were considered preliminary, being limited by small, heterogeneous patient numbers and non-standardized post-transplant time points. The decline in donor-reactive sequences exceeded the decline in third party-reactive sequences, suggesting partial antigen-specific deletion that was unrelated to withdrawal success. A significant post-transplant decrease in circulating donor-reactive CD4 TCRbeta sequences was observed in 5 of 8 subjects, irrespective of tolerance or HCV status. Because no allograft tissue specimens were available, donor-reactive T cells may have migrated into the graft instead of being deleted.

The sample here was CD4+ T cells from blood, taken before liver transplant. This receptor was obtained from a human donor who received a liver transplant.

The CDR3 has the sequence CASSVVVGTWDTGELFF. The nucleotides read TGTGCCAGCAGCGTAGTAGTTGGGACTTGGGACACCGGGGAGCTGTTTTTT. This sequence uses TRBV9 and TRBJ2-2, and possibly TRBD2, on 6 matching bases. From the cysteine up to the phenylalanine, the CDR3 has a length of 17 residues. Only CDR3 DNA is held: 51 bases, read in frame from base 1. Trimming takes 0 bases from V and 3 bases from J, and the germline ends sit 15 bases apart. CDR1 and CDR2 are read off the germline V gene as SGDLS and YYNGEE. Beyond the CDR3, the reference TRBV9 and TRBJ2-2 genes provide the residues; the full variable domain reads: DSGVTQTPKHLITATGQRVTLRCSPRSGDLSVYWYQQSLDQGLQFLIQYYNGEERAKGNILERFSAQQFPDLHSELNLSSLELGDSALYFCASSVVVGTWDTGELFFGEGSRLTVL.